This entry lists 4 T cell receptor beta chains sequenced from one sample in a study of shared clonotypes between healthy human individuals. Libraries were prepared by immunoSEQ multiplex PCR; TCRdb keeps only in-frame clonotypes and omits some of them. The data hold roughly 2.5 million clones, with roughly nine tenths observed a single time. Sequencing was carried out using naive CD4+ T cells sorted from blood. Indicated subset: CD45RA+ positively selected. These TCRs come from a man aged 18 to 29 in good health.

The V and J genes are TRBV28 and TRBJ1-5; TRBD1 agrees at 7 bases. The CDR3 covers 16 residues. Germline-derived CDR1 and CDR2 are MDHEN and SYDVKM. Germline trimming cut 5 bases from V and 0 bases from J; bases unmatched to any gene: 7. For the CDR3, the DNA is TGTGCCAGCAGTCCTACAGGGGTGGGTAGCAATCAGCCCCAGCATTTT. This encodes CASSPTGVGSNQPQHF.

The chain recombines TRBV7-8 with TRBJ1-1; D gene unclear. The CDR3 runs 13 residues. In germline, CDR1 is SGHVS, CDR2 FQNEAQ. Trimming took off 2 bases at V and 0 bases at J, with 4 bases between the two ends. CDR3 DNA: TGTGCCAGCAGCTTAATCCTGAACACTGAAGCTTTCTTT. Translation gives CASSLILNTEAFF.

The rearrangement joins TRBV29-1 to TRBJ2-7; TRBD2 might be the D (6 bases). Germline lookup yields CDR1 SQVTM and CDR2 ANQGSEA. V lost 6 bases and J lost 5, with 17 bases in between. The CDR3 contains 13 residues. The CDR3 loop is CSVEGRLKDEQYF. CDR3 bases: TGCAGCGTGGAGGGCAGATTGAAAGACGAGCAGTACTTC.

A word on this clone: Other DNA sequences in the same sample also yield this CDR3. The genes are TRBV30 and TRBJ2-7, with no clear D. The V and J ends lost 5 bases and 3 bases respectively, with 8 bases between them. The germline CDR1 and CDR2 sequences are GTSNPN and SVGIG (reference sequence). This CDR3 comprises 11 residues. Here the CDR3 DNA reads TGTGCCTGGGGGTCGAGCTACGAGCAGTACTTC. Its translation: CAWGSSYEQYF. Full variable domain (outside the CDR3, taken from reference TRBV30 and TRBJ2-7): SQTIHQWPATLVQPVGSPLSLECTVEGTSNPNLYWYRQAAGRGLQLLFYSVGIGQISSEVPQNLSASRPQDRQFILSSKKLLLSDSGFYLCAWGSSYEQYFGPGTRLTVT.